The T cell receptor beta chain described here comes from a study of T cells after posttransplantation cyclophosphamide listed by TCRdb under 2016. Describing the broader study: The study tracked T cell repertoire reconstitution by TRB sequencing after myeloablative bone marrow transplantation using posttransplantation cyclophosphamide as GVHD prophylaxis. Samples from roughly 35 PTCy-treated patients, along with samples from some 16 of their related bone marrow donors, underwent antigen receptor sequencing. TRB sequencing was performed on blood from all 35 or so PTCy patients with 1-year posttransplant specimens. Up to about 3 additional blood samples from 2 to 5.2 years after transplant were also TRB-sequenced in 3 patients, as was pretransplant blood from several patients. Because TRA and TRB clonality correlated tightly in eight or nine samples, later TCR analyses were limited to TRB. Public TRB sequences were queried against a database of over 3,500 sequences associated with responses to pathogens, tumor antigens, self-antigens and alloantigens. Findings and caveats that apply to the study as a whole: Donor-recipient similarity was low at 1-2 months but rose over the first year, and later blood repertoires were often dominated by donor CD8+ memory clones. The TRB repertoires of T cells infiltrating skin or the GI tract showed only limited overlap with the TRB repertoires found in blood. Across about 49 patients, TRB clonality was highly associated with recipient CMV seropositivity and CMV reactivation, and PTCy diversity was similar to diversity in CNI/methotrexate controls.

On the day of marrow donation, related bone marrow donors gave peripheral blood samples. Peripheral blood and bone marrow mononuclear cells were isolated by Ficoll-Hypaque density centrifugation and were cryopreserved. Genomic DNA was used for TRB sequencing, which was performed with the immunoSEQ assay at survey resolution or with the hsTCRB kit. The paper's processing steps were these. The immunoSEQ software handled the initial read processing, while the LymphoSeq R package was used for the repertoire analyses. Clonality was calculated as 1 minus normalized Shannon entropy, and the Gini coefficient was also calculated for each TRB dataset. To infer phenotypes in unsorted samples, TRB sequences from sorted subsets of the recipient or donor were mapped onto unsorted samples from the same recipient. The source is immuneACCESS, and TCRdb retained only in-frame sequences with V and J called. Part of the clones is not carried over; for the studies checked, unresolved V genes explain less than half of this, and the remainder is unexplained. Clonal size and the V and J genes are those of that table, whereas D and trimming came from the DNA. With some 31,000 clones recorded, this sample contains no clone counted only once. The leading ten clones occupy 4% to 5.5% of the sample.

The CDR3 runs 15 amino acids, cysteine and phenylalanine included. The sequence is cut down to CDR3 DNA, 45 bases in frame from base 1. Based on the germline V gene, the CDR1 and CDR2 sequences are MNHEY and SVGEGT. V is cut back by 2 bases and J by 6 bases, with 3 bases in the junction unmatched. This clone occurred many times. The antigen it binds to is not known. No qualities accompany the bases; no much larger clone lies one base away. The specimen was PBMCs. The V gene is TRBV6-2 or TRBV6-3 and the J gene is TRBJ2-1; 11 bases in the middle match TRBD2. The clonotype originates from a woman aged 25 to 39 in good health and a related stem cell transplant donor. The CDR3 region reads CASSYVAGGANEQFF. The bases are TGTGCCAGCAGTTACGTAGCGGGGGGGGCCAATGAGCAGTTCTTC.